The T cell receptor beta chain described here comes from a study of blood T cell repertoires in COVID-19. Study details: T cells, B-cell-depleted T cells, or PBMCs provided the cDNA or gDNA that served as material.

Some clones are missing from TCRdb's copy, which holds only in-frame ones; the method was immunoSEQ multiplex PCR. This table has tens of thousands of clones, 65% to 85% appearing once. Patients from Seattle were sampled longitudinally, starting during active infection. There are 14 residues in the CDR3. V gave up 6 bases and J gave up 4 bases; unmatched junction bases: 9. From germline, CDR1 is SGHRS and CDR2 YFSETQ. Sequenced: peripheral blood. The rearrangement joins TRBV5-1 to TRBJ1-2, with TRBD1 matching 7 bases. The source of this sequence is a man aged 60 to 75 with COVID-19, enrolled during active disease. The CDR3 here is CASKDRVESYGYTF. The CDR3 DNA is TGCGCCAGCAAAGACAGGGTGGAATCCTATGGCTACACCTTC.